This T cell receptor (beta chain) comes out of a study of T cell responses to AZD1222 COVID-19 vaccine. General study points: The peak T cell response came first, and repertoires were sampled only after it.

The CDR3 has 13 residues. Trimming shortened V by 11 bases and J by 7 bases, and 20 bases separated the two germline ends. The table came from immunoSEQ multiplex PCR; TCRdb's copy has only in-frame clones and leaves some out. The sample shows over 150,000 clones, about 92% of them seen only once. A word on this clone: What it binds is not known.

V and J are TRBV12-3 or TRBV12-4 and TRBJ1-1; D gene uncertain. Sequenced material: peripheral blood, taken on day 0 of AZD1222 vaccination. The receptor was isolated from an adult in good health. The CDR3 DNA reads as TGTGCCGGGGTCGCCGGGCCCTCGGGTGAAGCTTTCTTT. It codes for CAGVAGPSGEAFF.